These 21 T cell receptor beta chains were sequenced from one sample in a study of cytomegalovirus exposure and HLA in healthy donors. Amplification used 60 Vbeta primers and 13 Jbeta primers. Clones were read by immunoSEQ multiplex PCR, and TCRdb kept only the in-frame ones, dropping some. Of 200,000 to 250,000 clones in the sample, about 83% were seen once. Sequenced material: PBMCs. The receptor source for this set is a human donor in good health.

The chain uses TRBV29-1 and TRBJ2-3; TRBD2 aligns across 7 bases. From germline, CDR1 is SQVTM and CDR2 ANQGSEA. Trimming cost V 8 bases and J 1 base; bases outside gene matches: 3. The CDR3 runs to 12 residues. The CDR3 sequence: CSKTSGTDTQYF. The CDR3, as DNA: TGCAGCAAAACTAGCGGCACAGATACGCAGTATTTT.

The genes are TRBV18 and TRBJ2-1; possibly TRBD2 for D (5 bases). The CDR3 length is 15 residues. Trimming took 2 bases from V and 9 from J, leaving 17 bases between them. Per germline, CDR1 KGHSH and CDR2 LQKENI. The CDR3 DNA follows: TGTGCCAGCTCACCAGGTCTAGCAGGTCTGGGTGAGCAGTTCTTC. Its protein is CASSPGLAGLGEQFF. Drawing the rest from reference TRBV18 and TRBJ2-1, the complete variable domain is NAGVMQNPRHLVRRRGQEARLRCSPMKGHSHVYWYRQLPEEGLKFMVYLQKENIIDESGMPKERFSAEFPKEGPSILRIQQVVRGDSAAYFCASSPGLAGLGEQFFGPGTRLTVL.

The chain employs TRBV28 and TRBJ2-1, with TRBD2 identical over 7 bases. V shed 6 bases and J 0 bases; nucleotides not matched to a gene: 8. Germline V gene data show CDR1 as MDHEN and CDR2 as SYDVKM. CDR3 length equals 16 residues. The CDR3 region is CASRYSSGSSYNEQFF. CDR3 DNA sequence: TGTGCCAGCAGATACTCTAGCGGATCCTCCTACAATGAGCAGTTCTTC.

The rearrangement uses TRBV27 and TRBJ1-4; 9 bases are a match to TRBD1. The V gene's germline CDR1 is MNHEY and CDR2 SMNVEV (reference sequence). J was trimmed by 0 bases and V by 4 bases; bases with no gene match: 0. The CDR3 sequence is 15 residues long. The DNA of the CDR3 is TGTGCCAGCAGTTGGACAGGGGCAACTAATGAAAAACTGTTTTTT. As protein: CASSWTGATNEKLFF.

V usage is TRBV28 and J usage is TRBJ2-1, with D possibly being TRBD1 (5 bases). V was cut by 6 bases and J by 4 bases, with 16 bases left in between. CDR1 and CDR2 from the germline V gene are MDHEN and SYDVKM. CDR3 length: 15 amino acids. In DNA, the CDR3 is TGTGCCAGCAGCCCTATGAAAGGGGTATACAATGAGCAGTTCTTC. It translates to CASSPMKGVYNEQFF.

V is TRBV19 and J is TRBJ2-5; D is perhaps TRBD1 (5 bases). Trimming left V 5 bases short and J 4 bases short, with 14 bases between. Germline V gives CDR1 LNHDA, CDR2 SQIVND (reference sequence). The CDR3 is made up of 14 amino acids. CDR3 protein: CASSALQGRETQYF. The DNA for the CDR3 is TGTGCCAGTAGTGCCCTTCAGGGCCGAGAGACCCAGTACTTC.

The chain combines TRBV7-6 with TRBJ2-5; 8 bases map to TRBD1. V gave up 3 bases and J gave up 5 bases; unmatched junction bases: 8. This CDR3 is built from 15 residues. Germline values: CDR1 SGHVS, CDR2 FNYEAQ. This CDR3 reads CASSLGAGGPETQYF. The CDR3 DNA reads TGTGCCAGCAGCTTGGGGGCAGGGGGCCCGGAGACCCAGTACTTC. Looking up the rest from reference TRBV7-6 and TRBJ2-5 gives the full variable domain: GAGVSQSPRYKVTKRGQDVALRCDPISGHVSLYWYRQALGQGPEFLTYFNYEAQQDKSGLPNDRFSAERPEGSISTLTIQRTEQRDSAMYRCASSLGAGGPETQYFGPGTRLLVL.

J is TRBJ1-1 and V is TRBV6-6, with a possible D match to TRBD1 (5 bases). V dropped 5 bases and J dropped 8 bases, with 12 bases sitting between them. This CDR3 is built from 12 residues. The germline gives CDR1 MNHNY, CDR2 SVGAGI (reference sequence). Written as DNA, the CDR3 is TGTGCCAGCAGTGCTGGGACTGTCGAAGCTTTCTTT. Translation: CASSAGTVEAFF.

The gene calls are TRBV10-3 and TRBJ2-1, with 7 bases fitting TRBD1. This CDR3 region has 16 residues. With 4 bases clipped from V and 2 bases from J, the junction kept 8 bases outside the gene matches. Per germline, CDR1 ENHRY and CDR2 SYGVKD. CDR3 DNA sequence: TGTGCCATCAGTGGAGAGGGGGCAGGGGCCTACAATGAGCAGTTCTTC. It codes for CAISGEGAGAYNEQFF.

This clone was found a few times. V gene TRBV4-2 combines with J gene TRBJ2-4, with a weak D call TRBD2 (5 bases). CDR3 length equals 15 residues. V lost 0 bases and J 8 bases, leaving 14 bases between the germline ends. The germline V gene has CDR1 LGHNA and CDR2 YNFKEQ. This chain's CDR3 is CASSQDTTLGDIQYF. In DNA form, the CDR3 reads TGTGCCAGCAGCCAAGATACCACGCTCGGGGACATTCAGTACTTC.

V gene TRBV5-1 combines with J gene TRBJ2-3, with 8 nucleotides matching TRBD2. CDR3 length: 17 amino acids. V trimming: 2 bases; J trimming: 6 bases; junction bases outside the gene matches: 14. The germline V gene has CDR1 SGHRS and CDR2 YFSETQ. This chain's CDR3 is CASSLVGGRPGMDTQYF. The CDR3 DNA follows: TGCGCCAGCAGCTTAGTCGGCGGGAGGCCCGGCATGGATACGCAGTATTTT.

CDR3: CASSHSGGYSYEQYF. CDR3 nucleotides: TGTGCCAGCAGCCACTCGGGGGGCTACTCCTACGAGCAGTACTTC. The chain is built from TRBV21-1 and TRBJ2-7; TRBD2, the D gene given by the table, was not confirmed from the DNA. TRBV21-1 is reported as a pseudogene. The CDR3 extends over 15 amino acids.

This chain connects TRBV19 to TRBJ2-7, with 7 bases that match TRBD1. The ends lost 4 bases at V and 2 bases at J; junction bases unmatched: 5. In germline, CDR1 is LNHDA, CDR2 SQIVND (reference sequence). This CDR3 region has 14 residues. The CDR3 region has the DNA TGTGCCAGTAGTACTTGGACAGGAGCCTACGAGCAGTACTTC. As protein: CASSTWTGAYEQYF.

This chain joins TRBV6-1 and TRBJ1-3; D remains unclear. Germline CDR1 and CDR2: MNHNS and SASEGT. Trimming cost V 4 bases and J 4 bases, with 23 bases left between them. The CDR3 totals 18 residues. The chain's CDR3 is CASSVHPGSHGWGNTIYF. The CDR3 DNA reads TGTGCCAGCAGTGTGCATCCGGGAAGCCACGGCTGGGGAAACACCATATATTTT.

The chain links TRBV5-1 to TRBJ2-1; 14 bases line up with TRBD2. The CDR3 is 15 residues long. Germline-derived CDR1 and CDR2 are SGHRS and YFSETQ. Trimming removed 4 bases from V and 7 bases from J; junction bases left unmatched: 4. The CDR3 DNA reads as TGCGCCAGCAGCGGGGGACTAGCGGGAGTAAATGAGCAGTTCTTC. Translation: CASSGGLAGVNEQFF. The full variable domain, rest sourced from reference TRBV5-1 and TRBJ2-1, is KAGVTQTPRYLIKTRGQQVTLSCSPISGHRSVSWYQQTPGQGLQFLFEYFSETQRNKGNFPGRFSGRQFSNSRSEMNVSTLELGDSALYLCASSGGLAGVNEQFFGPGTRLTVL.

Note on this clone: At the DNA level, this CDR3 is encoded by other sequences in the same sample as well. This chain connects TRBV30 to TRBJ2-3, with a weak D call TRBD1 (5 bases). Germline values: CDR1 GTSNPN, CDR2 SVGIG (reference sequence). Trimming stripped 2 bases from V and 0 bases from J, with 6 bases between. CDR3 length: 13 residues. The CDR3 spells CAWSSGSTDTQYF. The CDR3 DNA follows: TGTGCCTGGAGTTCAGGGAGCACAGATACGCAGTATTTT. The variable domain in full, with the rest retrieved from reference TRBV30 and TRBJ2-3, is SQTIHQWPATLVQPVGSPLSLECTVEGTSNPNLYWYRQAAGRGLQLLFYSVGIGQISSEVPQNLSASRPQDRQFILSSKKLLLSDSGFYLCAWSSGSTDTQYFGPGTRLTVL.

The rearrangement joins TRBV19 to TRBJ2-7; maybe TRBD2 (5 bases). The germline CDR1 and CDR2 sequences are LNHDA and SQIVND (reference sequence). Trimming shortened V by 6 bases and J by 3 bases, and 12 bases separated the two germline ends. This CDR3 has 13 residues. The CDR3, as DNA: TGTGCCAGTAGCCGGACTCGGGACTACGAGCAGTACTTC. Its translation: CASSRTRDYEQYF.

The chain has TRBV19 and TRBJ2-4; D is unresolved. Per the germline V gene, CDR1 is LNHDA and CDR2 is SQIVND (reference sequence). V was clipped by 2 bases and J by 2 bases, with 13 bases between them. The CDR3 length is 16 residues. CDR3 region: CASSIIPRGTKNIQYF. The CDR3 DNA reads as TGTGCCAGTAGTATAATCCCCAGAGGAACCAAAAACATTCAGTACTTC. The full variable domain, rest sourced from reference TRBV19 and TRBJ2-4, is DGGITQSPKYLFRKEGQNVTLSCEQNLNHDAMYWYRQDPGQGLRLIYYSQIVNDFQKGDIAEGYSVSREKKESFPLTVTSAQKNPTAFYLCASSIIPRGTKNIQYFGAGTRLSVL.

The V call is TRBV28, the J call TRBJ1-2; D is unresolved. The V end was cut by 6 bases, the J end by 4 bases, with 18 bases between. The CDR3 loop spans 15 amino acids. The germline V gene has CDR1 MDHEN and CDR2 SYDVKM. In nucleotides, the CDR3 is TGTGCCAGCAGGATAGTCGCTGGGCCCAGCTATGGCTACACCTTC. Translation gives CASRIVAGPSYGYTF.

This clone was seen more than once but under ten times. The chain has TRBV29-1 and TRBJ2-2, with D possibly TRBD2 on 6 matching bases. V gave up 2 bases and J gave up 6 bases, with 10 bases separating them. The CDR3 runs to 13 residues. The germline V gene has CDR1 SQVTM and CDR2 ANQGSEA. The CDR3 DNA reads TGCAGCGTTGAAACTAGCAGGGCCGGGGAGCTGTTTTTT. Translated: CSVETSRAGELFF.

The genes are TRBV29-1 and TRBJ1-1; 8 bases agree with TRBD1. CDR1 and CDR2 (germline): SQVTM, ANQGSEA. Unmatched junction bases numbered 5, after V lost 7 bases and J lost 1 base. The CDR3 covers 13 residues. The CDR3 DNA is TGCAGCGCGCCCGGACAGGGGAACACTGAAGCTTTCTTT. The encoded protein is CSAPGQGNTEAFF.